This T cell receptor beta chain was captured in a study of blood T cells in healthy people across ages. Findings of the study overall: A strong correlation was seen between TCR beta diversity and naive T cell percentage. Relative to aged donors, long-lived donors carried more naive CD4+ cells and displayed higher diversity.

Turning to this clonotype: Its antigen is currently unknown.

Germline V gives CDR1 MGHRA, CDR2 YSYEKL. CDR3 size: 17 residues. Using a J-beta primer mix together with a sample-barcoded 5' primer, a second PCR was run for roughly 6 to 12 cycles. The template-switch adaptor was a 5' adaptor with 12 random nucleotides. It tagged each cDNA molecule. Each single sample gave us at least 2.5 million CDR3-containing paired-end reads. Each CDR3 protein is one row after TCRdb ran MiXCR on the 5' RACE reads. The table has fewer than 700,000 distinct CDR3 sequences, around 38% seen once; the top ten hold about 30%. Sequencing input: blood. The sequence was collected from a man aged 80 or over in good health. The chain is built from TRBV4-1 and TRBJ2-4; perhaps TRBD1 as D (6 bases). The J call is doubtful: the DNA matches TRBJ2-5 better. The CDR3 DNA sequence: TGCGCCAGCAGCCAAGATCCGGCAGGGGCCTACGCAGAGACCCAGTACTTC. This translates into CASSQDPAGAYAETQYF.